Shown below are 13 T cell receptor beta chains from a single sample sequenced in a study of T cell responses to AZD1222 COVID-19 vaccine. Clones were sequenced by immunoSEQ multiplex PCR, and TCRdb holds only the in-frame ones, with some missing. Found here are about 130,000 clones, 85% of them singletons; the top ten hold roughly 4%. Sample: peripheral blood, taken 28 days after the second AZD1222 dose. Every receptor here comes from an adult who received the AZD1222 COVID-19 vaccine.

The chain has TRBV7-6 and TRBJ2-7; 11 bases map to TRBD2. CDR1 and CDR2 from the germline V gene are SGHVS and FNYEAQ. CDR3 length equals 19 residues. After removal of 1 base from V and 7 bases from J, the junction contained 18 bases not matched to a gene. Here the CDR3 DNA reads TGTGCCAGCAGCTTAGATTCTAGCGGGGGGCCCGCTGGTTTTGATGAGCAGTACTTC. Amino acid sequence: CASSLDSSGGPAGFDEQYF.

This clone has just a few counts. This chain links TRBV27 with TRBJ1-6; 7 bases are shared with TRBD1. Germline CDR1 and CDR2: MNHEY and SMNVEV (reference sequence). V shed 6 bases and J 9 bases; nucleotides not matched to a gene: 14. The CDR3 totals 16 residues. CDR3 in amino acids: CASRWGTGAEGSPLHF. The CDR3 nucleotides read TGTGCCAGCAGATGGGGAACAGGGGCAGAGGGTTCACCCCTCCACTTT.

Comments on this clone: The conserved final phenylalanine or tryptophan is absent from the CDR3, which likely points to a read error. No DNA is shown, since the ends of the CDR3 on it are uncertain; the CDR3 is the one TCRdb lists. This chain uses TRBV28 with TRBJ1-2. The CDR3 has 10 residues if both end residues are counted. The germline V gene has CDR1 MDHEN and CDR2 SYDVKM. CDR3: CASSTKIRGT.

The J gene is TRBJ2-1, the V gene TRBV7-9; 11 bases agree with TRBD1. V lost 6 bases to trimming and J lost 7 bases; unmatched junction nucleotides: 5. CDR1 is SEHNR, CDR2 FQNEAQ, per germline (reference sequence). The CDR3 length is 14 residues. CDR3 residues: CASRSDRGRNEQFF. The CDR3 DNA sequence: TGTGCCAGCAGATCGGACAGGGGGCGGAATGAGCAGTTCTTC. Full variable domain (outside the CDR3, taken from reference TRBV7-9 and TRBJ2-1): DTGVSQNPRHKITKRGQNVTFRCDPISEHNRLYWYRQTLGQGPEFLTYFQNEAQLEKSRLLSDRFSAERPKGSFSTLEIQRTEQGDSAMYLCASRSDRGRNEQFFGPGTRLTVL.

The chain has TRBV6-1 and TRBJ2-7; D is perhaps TRBD1 (6 bases). V was trimmed by 3 bases and J by 4 bases, leaving 13 bases between them. Germline loops: CDR1 MNHNS, CDR2 SASEGT. This CDR3 is 14 amino acids long. CDR3 sequence: CASSEPGQPYEQYF. CDR3 bases: TGTGCCAGCAGTGAGCCGGGACAACCTTACGAGCAGTACTTC.

This chain joins TRBV19 and TRBJ2-2; 16 bases match TRBD2. The CDR3 extends over 18 amino acids. The V gene end was trimmed by 7 bases and the J gene end by 5 bases; junction bases not matched to a gene: 10. Per germline, CDR1 LNHDA and CDR2 SQIVND (reference sequence). The CDR3 here is CASTTGTSGGAWTGELFF. CDR3 DNA: TGTGCCAGTACAACCGGGACTAGCGGGGGGGCCTGGACCGGGGAGCTGTTTTTT.

CDR3 in amino acids: CASSAGPRQPQHF. DNA of the CDR3: TGTGCCAGCAGCGCCGGGCCGCGGCAGCCCCAGCATTTT. V is TRBV7-2 and J is TRBJ1-5; D not certain. Trimming left V 5 bases short and J 7 bases short, with 12 bases between. The CDR3 length is 13 residues. Germline CDR1 SGHTA, CDR2 FQGNSA.

The CDR3 DNA is TGCAGTCGCAGGGGTCCCTACGAGCAGTACTTC. Translation: CSRRGPYEQYF. The chain is built from TRBV20-1 and TRBJ2-7; D is possibly TRBD1 (6 bases). The V end was cut by 8 bases, the J end by 2 bases, with 10 bases between. CDR1 DFQATT and CDR2 SNEGSKA come from the germline V gene (reference sequence). CDR3 size: 11 residues.

The chain carries TRBV30 and TRBJ2-7, with D tentatively TRBD1 (5 bases). The CDR3 has 15 residues. CDR1 and CDR2 from the germline V gene are GTSNPN and SVGIG (reference sequence). V was pared by 1 base and J by 5 bases, with 18 bases between. The CDR3 is CAWSALGQVKDEQYF. CDR3 DNA: TGTGCCTGGAGTGCCCTGGGGCAGGTGAAGGACGAGCAGTACTTC.

V is TRBV7-2 and J is TRBJ1-5, with TRBD1 as a possible D gene (5 bases). The CDR3 has 14 amino acids. V lost 7 bases to trimming and J lost 9 bases, with 19 bases between them. Germline V gene data show CDR1 as SGHTA and CDR2 as FQGNSA. The CDR3 DNA sequence: TGTGCCAGCACCGGGGGGGAGGGCGTTTGGCCCCAGCATTTT. This gives the protein CASTGGEGVWPQHF.

This chain links TRBV5-1 with TRBJ1-2; 12 nucleotides align to TRBD1. The CDR3 contains 15 residues. The J segment lost 6 bases and the V segment lost 2 bases, leaving 5 bases of the junction unmatched. Germline CDR1 and CDR2: SGHRS and YFSETQ. The CDR3 nucleotides read TGCGCCAGCAGCTTAGGGACAGGGGGCGCGAATGGCTACACCTTC. It encodes CASSLGTGGANGYTF.

V usage is TRBV6-5 and J usage is TRBJ1-3, with D unclear. Looked up from germline, CDR1 is MNHEY and CDR2 is SVGAGI. With 2 bases removed from V and 2 bases from J, the gap between germline ends came to 13 bases. This CDR3 has 16 residues. The CDR3 sequence: CASSYGGSRTGNTIYF. CDR3 DNA sequence: TGTGCCAGCAGTTACGGTGGATCCCGGACTGGAAACACCATATATTTT.

The V call is TRBV6-1, the J call TRBJ2-7; D uncertain. The CDR3 totals 18 residues. Germline loops: CDR1 MNHNS, CDR2 SASEGT. V lost 1 base, J lost 2 bases, and 21 bases lay in between. CDR3 amino acids: CASSEGGDSDPPTYEQYF. CDR3 nucleotides: TGTGCCAGCAGTGAAGGGGGTGATTCGGACCCCCCCACCTACGAGCAGTACTTC.